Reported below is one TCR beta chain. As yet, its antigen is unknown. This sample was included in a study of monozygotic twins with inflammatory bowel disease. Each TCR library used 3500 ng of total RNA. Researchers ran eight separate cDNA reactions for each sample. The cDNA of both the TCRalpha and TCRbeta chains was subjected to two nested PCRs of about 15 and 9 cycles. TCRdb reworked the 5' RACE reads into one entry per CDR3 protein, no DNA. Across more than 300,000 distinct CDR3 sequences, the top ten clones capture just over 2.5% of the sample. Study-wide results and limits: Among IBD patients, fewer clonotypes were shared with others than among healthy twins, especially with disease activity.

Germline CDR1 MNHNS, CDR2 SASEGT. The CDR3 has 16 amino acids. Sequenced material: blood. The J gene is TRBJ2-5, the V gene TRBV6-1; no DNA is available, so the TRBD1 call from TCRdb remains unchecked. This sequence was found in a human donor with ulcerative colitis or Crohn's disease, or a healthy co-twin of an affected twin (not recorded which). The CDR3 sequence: CASGQGTARIQETQYF.